The clone carrying this T cell receptor (beta chain) was observed many times. These data belong to a study of T cells in Graves' hyperthyroidism and ophthalmopathy. Regions amplified from RNA transcripts were the TCR beta CDR3 regions. The primer set for the first-round RT-PCR of the TCR CDR3 was HTBI. TCRdb re-analysed the multiplex PCR reads in MiXCR, keeping a single row per CDR3 protein. Among 550,000 to 800,000 distinct CDR3 sequences listed, 15% to 20% were seen once. The V and J ends lost 1 base and 8 bases, in that order; junction bases with no gene match: 8. This CDR3 has 15 residues. From germline, CDR1 is LGHDT and CDR2 YNNKEL (reference sequence).

Sequencing used blood. This TCR derives from a young man with Graves' hyperthyroidism. J is TRBJ2-1 and V is TRBV3-1; 7 nucleotides align to TRBD2. This chain's CDR3 is CASSQVGGLRDEQFF. In DNA, the CDR3 is TGTGCCAGCAGCCAAGTGGGAGGGCTGAGGGATGAGCAGTTCTTC.